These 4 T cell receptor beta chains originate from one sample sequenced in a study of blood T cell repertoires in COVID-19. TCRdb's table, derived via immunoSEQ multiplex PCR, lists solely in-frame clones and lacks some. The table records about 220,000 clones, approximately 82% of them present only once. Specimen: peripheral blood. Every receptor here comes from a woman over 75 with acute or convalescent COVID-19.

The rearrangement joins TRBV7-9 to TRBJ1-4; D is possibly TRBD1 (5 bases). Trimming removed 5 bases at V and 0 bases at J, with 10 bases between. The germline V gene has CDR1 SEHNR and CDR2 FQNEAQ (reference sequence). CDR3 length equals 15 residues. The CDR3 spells CASSAGQATNEKLFF. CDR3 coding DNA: TGTGCCAGCAGCGCCGGACAAGCAACTAATGAAAAACTGTTTTTT.

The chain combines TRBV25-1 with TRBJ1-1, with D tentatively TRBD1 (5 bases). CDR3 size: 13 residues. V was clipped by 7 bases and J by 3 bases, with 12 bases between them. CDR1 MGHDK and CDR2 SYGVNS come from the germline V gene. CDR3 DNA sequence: TGTGCCAGCAAGGGAAAGGGGTACACTGAAGCTTTCTTT. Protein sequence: CASKGKGYTEAFF.

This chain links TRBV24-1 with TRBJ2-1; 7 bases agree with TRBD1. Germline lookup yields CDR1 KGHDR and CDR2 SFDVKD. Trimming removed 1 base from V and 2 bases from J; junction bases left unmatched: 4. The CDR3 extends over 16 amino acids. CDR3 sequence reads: CATSDLGGSAYNEQFF. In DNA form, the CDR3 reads TGTGCCACCAGTGATTTAGGGGGCAGCGCCTACAATGAGCAGTTCTTC.

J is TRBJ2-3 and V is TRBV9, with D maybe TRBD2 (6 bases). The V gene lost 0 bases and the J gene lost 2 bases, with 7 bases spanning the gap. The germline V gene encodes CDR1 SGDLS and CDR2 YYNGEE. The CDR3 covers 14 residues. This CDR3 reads CASSVGGDTDTQYF. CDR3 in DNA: TGTGCCAGCAGCGTAGGGGGGGACACAGATACGCAGTATTTT.